Listed below are T cell receptor beta chains from one sample, sequenced in a study of blood T cell repertoires in COVID-19. The method was immunoSEQ multiplex PCR; TCRdb's version includes in-frame clones alone and lacks a portion of them. Of about 180,000 clones listed, roughly 87% are singletons. Sequencing was carried out using peripheral blood. Every receptor here comes from a man aged 18 to 29 who had recovered from COVID-19. Each CDR3 is given with its conserved first and last residue. The D gene is left open where the match is weak. Size is stated for part of the rows, as once, few or many counts, or as a class when the clone is expanded.

CDR3nt: TGTGCCAGCAGCCAAGTCCTCGGGGAGACCCAGTACTTC
CDR3aa: CASSQVLGETQYF
j_gene: TRBJ2-5
d_gene: -
v_gene: TRBV3-1/TRBV3-2
abundance: -

CDR3nt: TGCAGCGTTGAACAGCGAAACCTAGATACGCAGTATTTT
CDR3aa: CSVEQRNLDTQYF
j_gene: TRBJ2-3
d_gene: -
v_gene: TRBV29-1
abundance: -

CDR3nt: TGTGCCAGCAGCGTGAGACTAGAGTACAATGAGCAGTTCTTC
CDR3aa: CASSVRLEYNEQFF
j_gene: TRBJ2-1
d_gene: -
v_gene: TRBV9
abundance: -

CDR3nt: TGTGCCAGCAGCCAAGGGGGCGGCAATCAGCCCCAGCATTTT
CDR3aa: CASSQGGGNQPQHF
j_gene: TRBJ1-5
d_gene: TRBD1
v_gene: TRBV28
abundance: few

CDR3nt: TGTGCCAGCAGCAAGGGACAGGGGCGCTCCTACGAGCAGTACTTC
CDR3aa: CASSKGQGRSYEQYF
j_gene: TRBJ2-7
d_gene: TRBD1
v_gene: TRBV9
abundance: -

CDR3nt: TGTGCCAGTAGTATTGGGGGCATAGTCACTGAAGCTTTCTTT
CDR3aa: CASSIGGIVTEAFF
j_gene: TRBJ1-1
d_gene: -
v_gene: TRBV19
abundance: -

CDR3nt: TGTGCCAGCAGTTACCCGAAAGGGGACAGGGGGCAGAATTCACCCCTCCACTTT
CDR3aa: CASSYPKGDRGQNSPLHF
j_gene: TRBJ1-6
d_gene: TRBD1
v_gene: TRBV6-2/TRBV6-3
abundance: -

CDR3nt: TGTGCCAGCTCACCCCAAAAGACTAGCGGCCTCACAGATACGCAGTATTTT
CDR3aa: CASSPQKTSGLTDTQYF
j_gene: TRBJ2-3
d_gene: TRBD2
v_gene: TRBV18
abundance: -

CDR3nt: TGTGCCAGCAGCCGTGGACTAGCGGGAGCTGTCGGGGAGCTGTTTTTT
CDR3aa: CASSRGLAGAVGELFF
j_gene: TRBJ2-2
d_gene: TRBD2
v_gene: TRBV7-2
abundance: -

CDR3nt: TGCGCCAGCAGCATCAGGGAAGACACCGGGGAGCTGTTTTTT
CDR3aa: CASSIREDTGELFF
j_gene: TRBJ2-2
d_gene: -
v_gene: TRBV5-1
abundance: once

CDR3nt: TGTGCCAGCAGCCCTCACAGGGTCCCATATTCCCTCCACTTT
CDR3aa: CASSPHRVPYSLHF
j_gene: TRBJ1-6
d_gene: -
v_gene: TRBV9
abundance: -

CDR3nt: TGTGCCTGGGAACAGACGAACACTGAAGCTTTCTTT
CDR3aa: CAWEQTNTEAFF
j_gene: TRBJ1-1
d_gene: -
v_gene: TRBV30
abundance: -

CDR3nt: TGTGCCAGCAGTGTACAGGGGCGCGCCGGGGAGCTGTTTTTT
CDR3aa: CASSVQGRAGELFF
j_gene: TRBJ2-2
d_gene: TRBD1
v_gene: TRBV2
abundance: -

CDR3nt: TGTGCCAGCAGCCTTTCCGCGGGGGAGTATAACACTGAAGCTTTCTTT
CDR3aa: CASSLSAGEYNTEAFF
j_gene: TRBJ1-1
d_gene: -
v_gene: TRBV27
abundance: -

CDR3nt: TGTGCCAACATCCTAGTCGAGGACAACAGTCGCGAGCAGTACTTC
CDR3aa: CANILVEDNSREQYF
j_gene: TRBJ2-7
d_gene: -
v_gene: TRBV25-1
abundance: -

CDR3nt: TGTGCGCCACCAGCATTCCCGGGACTAGCGCCCAGGAGCTCCTACAATGAGCAGTTCTTC
CDR3aa: CAPPAFPGLAPRSSYNEQFF
j_gene: TRBJ2-1
d_gene: TRBD2
v_gene: TRBV15
abundance: -

CDR3nt: TGTGCCAGCAGTTCACAGCCTAATCAGCCCCAGCATTTT
CDR3aa: CASSSQPNQPQHF
j_gene: TRBJ1-5
d_gene: -
v_gene: TRBV28
abundance: once

CDR3nt: TGCGCCAGCAGCTTGACAGGGGGCAATCAGCCCCAGCATTTT
CDR3aa: CASSLTGGNQPQHF
j_gene: TRBJ1-5
d_gene: TRBD1
v_gene: TRBV5-1
abundance: few

CDR3nt: TGTGCCAGCAGCAACAGAGACCGGGACAGGGGGCATCAGCCCCAGCATTTT
CDR3aa: CASSNRDRDRGHQPQHF
j_gene: TRBJ1-5
d_gene: -
v_gene: TRBV21-1
abundance: -

CDR3nt: TGCGCCAGCAGCTTCCCTTTAGCCGGGACAGAGAACACTGAAGCTTTCTTT
CDR3aa: CASSFPLAGTENTEAFF
j_gene: TRBJ1-1
d_gene: TRBD1
v_gene: TRBV5-1
abundance: once

CDR3nt: TGCGCCAGCAGCTCCTCACAGGGGTATGGCTACACCTTC
CDR3aa: CASSSSQGYGYTF
j_gene: TRBJ1-2
d_gene: TRBD1
v_gene: TRBV5-1
abundance: -

CDR3nt: TGTGCCAGCAGGACTAGCGCCCTCCGGGAGCAGTTCTTC
CDR3aa: CASRTSALREQFF
j_gene: TRBJ2-1
d_gene: TRBD2
v_gene: TRBV28
abundance: -

CDR3nt: TGTGCCAGCAGTTTGGCGGCGCTAGCGGGAGGACACACAGATACGCAGTATTTT
CDR3aa: CASSLAALAGGHTDTQYF
j_gene: TRBJ2-3
d_gene: TRBD2
v_gene: TRBV28
abundance: -

CDR3nt: TGTGCCAGCAGCGGGACAGAGATCTATGGCTACACCTTC
CDR3aa: CASSGTEIYGYTF
j_gene: TRBJ1-2
d_gene: TRBD1
v_gene: TRBV11-2
abundance: -

CDR3nt: TGTGCCAGCAGCCCAGCGGGAGGGCTTGGAGATACGCAGTATTTT
CDR3aa: CASSPAGGLGDTQYF
j_gene: TRBJ2-3
d_gene: TRBD2
v_gene: TRBV7-8
abundance: -

CDR3nt: TGTGCTAGTGGTTTGGACAATAACTATGGCTACACCTTC
CDR3aa: CASGLDNNYGYTF
j_gene: TRBJ1-2
d_gene: -
v_gene: TRBV12-5
abundance: -

CDR3nt: TGCGCCAGCAGCTTTGAACTCCCGTCTGATACGCAGTATTTT
CDR3aa: CASSFELPSDTQYF
j_gene: TRBJ2-3
d_gene: -
v_gene: TRBV5-1
abundance: once

CDR3nt: TGTGCCAGCAGTTTGGGACAGGGCAATCAGCCCCAGCATTTT
CDR3aa: CASSLGQGNQPQHF
j_gene: TRBJ1-5
d_gene: TRBD1
v_gene: TRBV27
abundance: -

CDR3nt: TGTGCTAGTGCATCCGGACAAGCTAGGGATGAGCAGTTCTTC
CDR3aa: CASASGQARDEQFF
j_gene: TRBJ2-1
d_gene: -
v_gene: TRBV12-5
abundance: -

CDR3nt: TGCGCCAGTAGACTAGCGGGAGCCTATGAGCAGTTCTTC
CDR3aa: CASRLAGAYEQFF
j_gene: TRBJ2-1
d_gene: TRBD2
v_gene: TRBV5-1
abundance: -

CDR3nt: TGTGCCAGCAGCTCCGGACAGCTGAACACCGGGGAGCTGTTTTTT
CDR3aa: CASSSGQLNTGELFF
j_gene: TRBJ2-2
d_gene: -
v_gene: TRBV7-9
abundance: -

CDR3nt: TGTGCCAGCAGCCTAAGGACAGGGGGCTTAGAGGGCTACACCTTC
CDR3aa: CASSLRTGGLEGYTF
j_gene: TRBJ1-2
d_gene: TRBD1
v_gene: TRBV7-9
abundance: -

CDR3nt: TGTGCCAGCAGCTTGGTTATAGCGGAGATAGATACGCAGTATTTT
CDR3aa: CASSLVIAEIDTQYF
j_gene: TRBJ2-3
d_gene: -
v_gene: TRBV5-6
abundance: once

CDR3nt: TGTGCCAGTAGTTCCCCGGGACAGGGGATTGGGGGCACAGATACGCAGTATTTT
CDR3aa: CASSSPGQGIGGTDTQYF
j_gene: TRBJ2-3
d_gene: TRBD1
v_gene: TRBV19
abundance: -

CDR3nt: TGTGCCATCAGTGAGTCTGTAGCGGGCCCCTCCTACGAGCAGTACTTC
CDR3aa: CAISESVAGPSYEQYF
j_gene: TRBJ2-7
d_gene: TRBD2
v_gene: TRBV10-3
abundance: -

CDR3nt: TGTGCCAGCAGCTTAAAGGGAGGGCACACTGAAGCTTTCTTT
CDR3aa: CASSLKGGHTEAFF
j_gene: TRBJ1-1
d_gene: -
v_gene: TRBV7-9
abundance: -

CDR3nt: TGCGCCAGCAGCCCCTCGCGGGGACAGGGGCAAGAGACCCAGTACTTC
CDR3aa: CASSPSRGQGQETQYF
j_gene: TRBJ2-5
d_gene: TRBD1
v_gene: TRBV5-1
abundance: -

CDR3nt: TGCGCCAGCAGCCAAGATCGTGCGGGTAACTATGGCTACACCTTC
CDR3aa: CASSQDRAGNYGYTF
j_gene: TRBJ1-2
d_gene: -
v_gene: TRBV4-3
abundance: -

CDR3nt: TGTGCCAGCTCACCAACGACAGGGGATTCACCCCTCCACTTT
CDR3aa: CASSPTTGDSPLHF
j_gene: TRBJ1-6
d_gene: TRBD1
v_gene: TRBV18
abundance: -

CDR3nt: TGCGCCAGCAGCCCTCGGACAGGGGGGAATGAAAAACTGTTTTTT
CDR3aa: CASSPRTGGNEKLFF
j_gene: TRBJ1-4
d_gene: TRBD1
v_gene: TRBV4-3
abundance: once

CDR3nt: TGCGCCAGCAGCTCCGGGACTAGCGGGAGTTTAACCGGGGAGCTGTTTTTT
CDR3aa: CASSSGTSGSLTGELFF
j_gene: TRBJ2-2
d_gene: TRBD2
v_gene: TRBV5-1
abundance: -

CDR3nt: TGTGCCACCGGACAGGGGGCGCTTGGGGCAACTTTCTTT
CDR3aa: CATGQGALGATFF
j_gene: TRBJ1-1
d_gene: TRBD1
v_gene: TRBV10-3
abundance: -

CDR3nt: TGTGCCAGCAGTCAACAGGGGACCAGTGTCTACGAGCAGTACTTC
CDR3aa: CASSQQGTSVYEQYF
j_gene: TRBJ2-7
d_gene: TRBD1
v_gene: TRBV27
abundance: -

CDR3nt: TGCGCCAGCAGCCAAGATTGGGGGACAGGGAATCTCTTGGACACTGAAGCTTTCTTT
CDR3aa: CASSQDWGTGNLLDTEAFF
j_gene: TRBJ1-1
d_gene: TRBD1
v_gene: TRBV4-3
abundance: -

CDR3nt: TGTGCCAGCAGCACTCGACAGGGGTTAAGGTCCGGGGAGCTGTTTTTT
CDR3aa: CASSTRQGLRSGELFF
j_gene: TRBJ2-2
d_gene: TRBD1
v_gene: TRBV7-6
abundance: once

CDR3nt: TGTGCCAGCAGCTTACAGTCGGCGGGAGGGCCCTACGAGCAGTACTTC
CDR3aa: CASSLQSAGGPYEQYF
j_gene: TRBJ2-7
d_gene: TRBD2
v_gene: TRBV7-6
abundance: -

CDR3nt: TGTGCCAGCAGCGTACCCACGGGACTAGCGGGAGGAGTTATGTTCCATGAGCAGTTCTTC
CDR3aa: CASSVPTGLAGGVMFHEQFF
j_gene: TRBJ2-1
d_gene: TRBD2
v_gene: TRBV9
abundance: -

CDR3nt: TGTGCCAGCAGCTTAGAAGCGCAGACCTACAATGAGCAGTTCTTC
CDR3aa: CASSLEAQTYNEQFF
j_gene: TRBJ2-1
d_gene: -
v_gene: TRBV7-2
abundance: -

CDR3nt: TGTGCCAGCAGCTTAGTGGGACAGGGTGGAGAGACCCAGTACTTC
CDR3aa: CASSLVGQGGETQYF
j_gene: TRBJ2-5
d_gene: TRBD1
v_gene: TRBV7-2
abundance: once

CDR3nt: TGTGCCAGCAGCGGACTCCAAGCGGGGGGGGCAGATACGCAGTATTTT
CDR3aa: CASSGLQAGGADTQYF
j_gene: TRBJ2-3
d_gene: TRBD2
v_gene: TRBV9
abundance: -

CDR3nt: TGTGCCAGCATCGTCCTAACTACCGAGAATTCTGAAGCTTTCTTT
CDR3aa: CASIVLTTENSEAFF
j_gene: TRBJ1-1
d_gene: -
v_gene: TRBV7-8
abundance: -

CDR3nt: TGTGCCACCCGGGGACAGGGGATACAGCCCCAGCATTTT
CDR3aa: CATRGQGIQPQHF
j_gene: TRBJ1-5
d_gene: TRBD1
v_gene: TRBV15
abundance: -

CDR3nt: TGTGCCAGTAGTCGGAACAGGGGCCACACAGCTAACTATGGCTACACCTTC
CDR3aa: CASSRNRGHTANYGYTF
j_gene: TRBJ1-2
d_gene: TRBD1
v_gene: TRBV19
abundance: -

CDR3nt: TGTGCCAGCAGCTTGGAGGGGAATGAGCAGTTCTTC
CDR3aa: CASSLEGNEQFF
j_gene: TRBJ2-1
d_gene: -
v_gene: TRBV5-5
abundance: -

CDR3nt: TGTGCCAGCAGCTTAGGATCAGGGCGGACCGGGGAGCTGTTTTTT
CDR3aa: CASSLGSGRTGELFF
j_gene: TRBJ2-2
d_gene: -
v_gene: TRBV7-9
abundance: -